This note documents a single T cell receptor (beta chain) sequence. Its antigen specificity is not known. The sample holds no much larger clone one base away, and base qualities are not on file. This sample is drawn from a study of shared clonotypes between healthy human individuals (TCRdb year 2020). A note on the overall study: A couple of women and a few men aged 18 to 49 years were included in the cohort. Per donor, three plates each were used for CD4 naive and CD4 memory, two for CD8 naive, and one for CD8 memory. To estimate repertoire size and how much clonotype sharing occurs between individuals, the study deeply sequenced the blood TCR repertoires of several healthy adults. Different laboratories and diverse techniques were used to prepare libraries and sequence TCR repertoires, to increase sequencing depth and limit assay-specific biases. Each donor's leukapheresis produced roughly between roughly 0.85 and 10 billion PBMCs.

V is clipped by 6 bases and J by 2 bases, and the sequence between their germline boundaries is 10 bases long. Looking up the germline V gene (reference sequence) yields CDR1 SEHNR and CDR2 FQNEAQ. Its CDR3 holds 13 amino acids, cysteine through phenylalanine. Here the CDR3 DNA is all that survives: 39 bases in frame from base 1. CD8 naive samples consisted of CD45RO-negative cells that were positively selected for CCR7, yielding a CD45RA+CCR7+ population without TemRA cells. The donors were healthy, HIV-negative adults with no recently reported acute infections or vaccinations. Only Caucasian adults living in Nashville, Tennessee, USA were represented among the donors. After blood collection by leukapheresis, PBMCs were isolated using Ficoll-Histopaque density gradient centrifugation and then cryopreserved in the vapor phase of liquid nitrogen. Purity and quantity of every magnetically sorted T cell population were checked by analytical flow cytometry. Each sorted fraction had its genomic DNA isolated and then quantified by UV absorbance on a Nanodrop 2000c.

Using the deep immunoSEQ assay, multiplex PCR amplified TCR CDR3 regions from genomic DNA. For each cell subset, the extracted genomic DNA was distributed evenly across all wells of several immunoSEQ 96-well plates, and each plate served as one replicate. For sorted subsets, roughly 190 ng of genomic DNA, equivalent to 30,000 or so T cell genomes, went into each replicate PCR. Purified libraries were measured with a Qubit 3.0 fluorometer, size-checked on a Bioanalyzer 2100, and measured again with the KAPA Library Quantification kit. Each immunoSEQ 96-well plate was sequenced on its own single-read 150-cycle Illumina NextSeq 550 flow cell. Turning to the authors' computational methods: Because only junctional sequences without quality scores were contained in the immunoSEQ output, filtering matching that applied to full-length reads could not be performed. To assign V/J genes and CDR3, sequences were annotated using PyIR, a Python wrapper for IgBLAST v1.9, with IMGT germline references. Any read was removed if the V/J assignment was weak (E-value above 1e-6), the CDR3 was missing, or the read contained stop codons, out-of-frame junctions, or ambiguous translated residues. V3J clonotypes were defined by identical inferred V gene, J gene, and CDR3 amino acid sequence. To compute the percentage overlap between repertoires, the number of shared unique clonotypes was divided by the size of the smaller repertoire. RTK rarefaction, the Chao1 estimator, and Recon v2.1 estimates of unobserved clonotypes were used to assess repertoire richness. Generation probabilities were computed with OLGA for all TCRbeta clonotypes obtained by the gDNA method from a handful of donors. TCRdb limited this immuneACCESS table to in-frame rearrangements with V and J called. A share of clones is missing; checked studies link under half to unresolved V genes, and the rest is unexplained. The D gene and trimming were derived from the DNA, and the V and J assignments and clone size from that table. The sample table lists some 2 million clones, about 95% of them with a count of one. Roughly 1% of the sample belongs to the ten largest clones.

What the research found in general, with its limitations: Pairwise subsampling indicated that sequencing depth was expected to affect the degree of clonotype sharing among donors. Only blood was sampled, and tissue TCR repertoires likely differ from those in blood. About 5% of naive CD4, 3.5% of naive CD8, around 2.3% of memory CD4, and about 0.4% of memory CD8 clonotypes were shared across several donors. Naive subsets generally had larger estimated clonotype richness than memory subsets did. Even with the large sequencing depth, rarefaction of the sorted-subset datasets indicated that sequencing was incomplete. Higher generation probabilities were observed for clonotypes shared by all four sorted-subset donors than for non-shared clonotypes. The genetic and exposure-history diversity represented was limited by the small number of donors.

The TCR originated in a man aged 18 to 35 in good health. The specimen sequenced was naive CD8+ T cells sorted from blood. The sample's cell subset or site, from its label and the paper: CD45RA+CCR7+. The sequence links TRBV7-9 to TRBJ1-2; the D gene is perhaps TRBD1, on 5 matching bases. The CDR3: CASRAGLNYGYTF. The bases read TGTGCCAGCAGAGCAGGGTTAAACTATGGCTACACCTTC.